The present T cell receptor (beta chain) was sequenced within a study of T-cell memory formation after mild COVID-19. Study-level information: TCR clustering was largely donor specific. Study-wide results and caveats: Proof of SARS-CoV-2 specificity was absent for the second-wave clones that crested on day 37. CD8+ contracting clones occupied EMRA, while CD4+ ones occupied mainly CM and EM. Among clones contracting day 15 to 85, CD4/CD8 was balanced, whereas later expanders leaned CD4+.

Concerning this clonotype: Its antigen remains unknown.

TCRdb used MiXCR to reprocess the 5' RACE reads, holding one entry per CDR3 protein. The table lists about 430,000 distinct CDR3 sequences, more than 15% of them singletons. The CDR3 is 12 amino acids. Between the trimmed V and J ends, which lost 3 bases and 8 bases, there was a span of 8 bases. Specimen: PBMCs or a T cell subset sorted from them (not recorded which). The V call is TRBV12-3 or TRBV12-4, the J call TRBJ2-1; no firm D call. The source of this sequence is a man aged 18-30 years who had mild COVID-19 (a few samples of this study predate the infection). Cell type and time point are not known. CDR3 in DNA: TGTGCCAGCAGTTTTGTAGTCCATGAGCAGTTCTTC. Protein: CASSFVVHEQFF.